This entry is about one T cell receptor (beta chain). Measured with immunoSEQ multiplex PCR; TCRdb has only the in-frame clones, and not every one. The sample consists of around 100,000 clones, around 89% of them appearing once. Trimming took 4 bases from V and 7 from J; bases not matched to a gene: 13. CDR3 size: 16 residues. The germline V gene encodes CDR1 SGDLS and CDR2 YYNGEE. This sample is part of a study of blood T cell repertoires in COVID-19. Study-level information: The analysed material was cDNA or gDNA that came from T cells, B-cell-depleted T cells, or PBMCs.

This receptor was identified in a man aged 50 to 60 with COVID-19, enrolled during active disease. The material sequenced was peripheral blood. The V and J genes are TRBV9 and TRBJ1-4; 7 nucleotides line up with TRBD1. The CDR3 DNA reads as TGTGCCAGCAGCCCAAAATTACGACAGGGTGGTGAAAAACTGTTTTTT. This gives the protein CASSPKLRQGGEKLFF.